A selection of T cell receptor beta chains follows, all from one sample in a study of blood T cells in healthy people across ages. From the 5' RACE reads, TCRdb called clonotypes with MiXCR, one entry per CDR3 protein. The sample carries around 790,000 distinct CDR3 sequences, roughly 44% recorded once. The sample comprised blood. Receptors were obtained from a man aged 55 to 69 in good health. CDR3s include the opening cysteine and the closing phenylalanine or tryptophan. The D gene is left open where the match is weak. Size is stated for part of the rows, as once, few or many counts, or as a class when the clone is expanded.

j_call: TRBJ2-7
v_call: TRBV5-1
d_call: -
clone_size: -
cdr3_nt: TGCGCCAGCAGCTTGGCAGGGGACGTCTACGAGCAGTACTTC
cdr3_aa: CASSLAGDVYEQYF

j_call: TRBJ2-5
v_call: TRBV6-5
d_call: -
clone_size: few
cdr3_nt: TGTGCCAGCAGTAGGACACACCAAGAGACCCAGTACTTC
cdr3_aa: CASSRTHQETQYF

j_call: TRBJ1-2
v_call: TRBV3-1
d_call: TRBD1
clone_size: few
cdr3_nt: TGTGCCAGCAGCCAAGAATGGGGGGACAGGCTCTATGGCTACACCTTC
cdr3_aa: CASSQEWGDRLYGYTF

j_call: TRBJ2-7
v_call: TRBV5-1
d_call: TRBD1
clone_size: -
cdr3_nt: TGCGCCAGCAGCTTGGGACTAGGGACAGGCTCCTACGAGCAGTACTTC
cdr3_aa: CASSLGLGTGSYEQYF

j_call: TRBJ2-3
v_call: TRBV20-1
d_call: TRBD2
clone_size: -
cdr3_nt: TGCAGTGCTCTCGGCTTTAGCGGGAGACCAGATACGCAGTATTTT
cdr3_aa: CSALGFSGRPDTQYF

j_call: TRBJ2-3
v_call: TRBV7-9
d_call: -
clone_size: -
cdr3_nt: TGTGCCAGCAGCTCGCGGGACATCGATACGCAGTATTTT
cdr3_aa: CASSSRDIDTQYF

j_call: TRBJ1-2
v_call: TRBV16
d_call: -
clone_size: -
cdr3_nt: TGTGCCAGCAGCCAATCCATCCTCAACTATGGCTACACCTTC
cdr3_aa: CASSQSILNYGYTF

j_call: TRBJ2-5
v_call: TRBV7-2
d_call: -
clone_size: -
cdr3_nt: TGTGCCAGCAGCGTAGTCTACCAAGAGACCCAGTACTTC
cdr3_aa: CASSVVYQETQYF

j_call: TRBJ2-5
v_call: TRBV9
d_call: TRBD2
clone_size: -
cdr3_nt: TGTGCCAGCAACGGCGGGGGTATCTACAATGAGCAGTACTTC
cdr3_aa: CASNGGGIYNEQYF

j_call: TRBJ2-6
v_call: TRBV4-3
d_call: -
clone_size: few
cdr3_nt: TGCGCCAGCAGCCAAGAGGCCTCGGGGGTCAAGTCTGGGGCCAACGTCCTGACTTTC
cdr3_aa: CASSQEASGVKSGANVLTF

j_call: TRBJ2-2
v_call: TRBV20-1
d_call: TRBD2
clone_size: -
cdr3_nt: TGCAGTGCTAGAGTTTTGGCGGGGGAAATTAACACCGGGGAGCTGTTTTTT
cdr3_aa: CSARVLAGEINTGELFF

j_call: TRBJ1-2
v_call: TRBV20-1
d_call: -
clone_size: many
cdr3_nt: TGCAGTGCTAGAGGGAGGGAGGGCGGCTATGGCTACACCTTC
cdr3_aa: CSARGREGGYGYTF

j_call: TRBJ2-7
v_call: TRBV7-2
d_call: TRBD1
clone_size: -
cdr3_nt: TGTGCCAGCAGCTCCCCCGACAGGGGCATTACCGAGCAGTACTTC
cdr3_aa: CASSSPDRGITEQYF

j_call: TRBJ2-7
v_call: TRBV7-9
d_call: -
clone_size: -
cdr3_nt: TGTGCCAGCAGCCCAACGGGGGCGGGGATTAACGAGCAGTACTTC
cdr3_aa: CASSPTGAGINEQYF

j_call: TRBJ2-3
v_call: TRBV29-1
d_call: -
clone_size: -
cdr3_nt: TGCAGCGCCGTAGCTCACACAGATACGCAGTATTTT
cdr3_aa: CSAVAHTDTQYF

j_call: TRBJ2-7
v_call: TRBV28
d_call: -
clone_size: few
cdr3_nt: TGTGCCAGCAGTTTAAACGTGGCGGATCAATCCTACGAGCAGTACTTC
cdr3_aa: CASSLNVADQSYEQYF

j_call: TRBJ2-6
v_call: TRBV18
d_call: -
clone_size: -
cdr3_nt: TGTGCCAGCTCACCATGGCTTGTACAGGGCGCTGGGGCCAACGTCCTGACTTTC
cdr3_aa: CASSPWLVQGAGANVLTF

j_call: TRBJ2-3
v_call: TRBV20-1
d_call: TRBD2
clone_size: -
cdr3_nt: TGCAGTGCTAGTGGCGGGGGAGGTAGCACAGATACGCAGTATTTT
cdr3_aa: CSASGGGGSTDTQYF

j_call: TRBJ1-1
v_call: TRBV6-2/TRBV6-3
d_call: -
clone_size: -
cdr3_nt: TGTGCCAGCAGGAGGGGAGGCACTGAAGCTTTCTTT
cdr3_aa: CASRRGGTEAFF

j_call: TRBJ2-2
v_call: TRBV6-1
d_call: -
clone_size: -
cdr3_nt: TGTGCCAGCAGTCCAATGGCCGGGACACCGAACACCGGGGAGCTGTTTTTT
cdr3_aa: CASSPMAGTPNTGELFF